This TCR beta chain derives from a study of shared clonotypes between healthy human individuals. The study's findings and limits: In the sorted subsets, rarefaction showed sequencing was incomplete despite large depth. Specimens sampled were limited to blood, with tissue repertoires likely differing. Among the subsets, naive ones generally showed larger estimated richness than memory ones.

TCRdb's copy holds only in-frame clones and misses some; the assay was immunoSEQ multiplex PCR. Of over a million clones listed, approximately 80% are singletons. Comments on this clone: Its specificity is not known.

CDR1 SGHTA and CDR2 FQGNSA come from the germline V gene. With 0 bases removed from V and 1 base from J, the gap between germline ends came to 4 bases. This CDR3 contains 14 residues. Sequencing input: memory CD4+ T cells from PBMCs. This sample's subset: CD45RA-negative fraction. The J gene is TRBJ1-5, the V gene TRBV7-2; no clear D gene. This sequence originates from a man younger than 35 in good health. Some clones in this sample may be carry-over from other donors' samples. The CDR3 nucleotides are TGTGCCAGCAGCTTAGCGGTCAGCAATCAGCCCCAGCATTTT. Its translation: CASSLAVSNQPQHF.